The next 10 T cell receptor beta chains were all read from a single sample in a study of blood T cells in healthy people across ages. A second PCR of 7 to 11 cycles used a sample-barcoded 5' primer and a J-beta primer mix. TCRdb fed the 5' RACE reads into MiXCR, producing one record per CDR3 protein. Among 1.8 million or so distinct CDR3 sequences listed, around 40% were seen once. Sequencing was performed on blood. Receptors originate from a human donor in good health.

The CDR3 DNA is TGTGCCATCAGTGGGATCCCGGGTGATTCACCCCTCCACTTT. Residues: CAISGIPGDSPLHF. The chain links TRBV10-3 to TRBJ1-6; D is unresolved. CDR1 is ENHRY, CDR2 SYGVKD, per germline. V was clipped by 4 bases and J by 8 bases, with 12 bases between them. This CDR3 has 14 residues.

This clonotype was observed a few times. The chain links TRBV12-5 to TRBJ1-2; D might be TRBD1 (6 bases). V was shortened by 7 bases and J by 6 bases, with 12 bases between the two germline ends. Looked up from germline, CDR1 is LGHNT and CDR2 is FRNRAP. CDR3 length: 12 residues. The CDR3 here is CASALDRHGYTF. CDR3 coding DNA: TGTGCTAGTGCTCTAGACAGGCATGGCTACACCTTC.

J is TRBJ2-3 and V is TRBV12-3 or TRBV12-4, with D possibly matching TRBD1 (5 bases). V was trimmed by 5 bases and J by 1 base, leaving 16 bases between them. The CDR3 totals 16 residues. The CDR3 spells CASSTRQWLGTDTQYF. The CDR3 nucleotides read TGTGCCAGCAGTACCCGACAGTGGCTGGGCACAGATACGCAGTATTTT.

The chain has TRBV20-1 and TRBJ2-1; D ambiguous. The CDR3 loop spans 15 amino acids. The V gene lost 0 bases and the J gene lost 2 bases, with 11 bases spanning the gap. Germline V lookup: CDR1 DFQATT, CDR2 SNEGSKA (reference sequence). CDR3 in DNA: TGCAGTGCTAGAGATGTGAGCAGCACCTACAATGAGCAGTTCTTC. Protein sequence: CSARDVSSTYNEQFF.

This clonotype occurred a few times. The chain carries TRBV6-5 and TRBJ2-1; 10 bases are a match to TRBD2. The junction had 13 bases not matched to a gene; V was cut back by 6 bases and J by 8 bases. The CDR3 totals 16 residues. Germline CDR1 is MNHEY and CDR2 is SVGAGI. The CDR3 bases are TGTGCCAGCAGCCCCGGCAAGGGGCTAGCGGGGGATGAGCAGTTCTTC. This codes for CASSPGKGLAGDEQFF.

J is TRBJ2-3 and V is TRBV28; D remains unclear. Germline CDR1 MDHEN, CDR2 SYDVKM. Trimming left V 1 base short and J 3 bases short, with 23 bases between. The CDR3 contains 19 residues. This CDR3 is CASSLLAAGNSFATDTQYF. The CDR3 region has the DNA TGTGCCAGCAGTTTATTGGCGGCAGGCAATTCCTTCGCAACAGATACGCAGTATTTT. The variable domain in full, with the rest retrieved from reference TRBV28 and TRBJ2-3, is DVKVTQSSRYLVKRTGEKVFLECVQDMDHENMFWYRQDPGLGLRLIYFSYDVKMKEKGDIPEGYSVSREKKERFSLILESASTNQTSMYLCASSLLAAGNSFATDTQYFGPGTRLTVL.

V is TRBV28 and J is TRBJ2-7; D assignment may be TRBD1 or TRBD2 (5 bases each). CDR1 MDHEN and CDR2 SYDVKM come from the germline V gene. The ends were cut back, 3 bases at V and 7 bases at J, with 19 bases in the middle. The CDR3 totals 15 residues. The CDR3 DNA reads TGTGCCAGCAGTTTCTTTGGGGGAAAAAAGGCTGAGCAGTACTTC. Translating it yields CASSFFGGKKAEQYF. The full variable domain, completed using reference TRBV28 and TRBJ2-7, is DVKVTQSSRYLVKRTGEKVFLECVQDMDHENMFWYRQDPGLGLRLIYFSYDVKMKEKGDIPEGYSVSREKKERFSLILESASTNQTSMYLCASSFFGGKKAEQYFGPGTRLTVT.

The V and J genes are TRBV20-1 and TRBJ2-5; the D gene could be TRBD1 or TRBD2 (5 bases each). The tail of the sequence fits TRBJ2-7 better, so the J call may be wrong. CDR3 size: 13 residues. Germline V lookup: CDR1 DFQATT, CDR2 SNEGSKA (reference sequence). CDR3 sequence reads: CSALRDRRYEQYF. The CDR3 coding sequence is TGCAGTGCTCTTAGGGACCGCCGTTACGAGCAGTACTTC.

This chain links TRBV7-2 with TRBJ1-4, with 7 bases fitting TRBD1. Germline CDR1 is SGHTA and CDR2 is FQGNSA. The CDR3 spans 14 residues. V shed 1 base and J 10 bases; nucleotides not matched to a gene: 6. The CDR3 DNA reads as TGTGCCAGCAGCTTAGAGGGGGCAGCGGGAAAACTGTTTTTT. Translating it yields CASSLEGAAGKLFF.

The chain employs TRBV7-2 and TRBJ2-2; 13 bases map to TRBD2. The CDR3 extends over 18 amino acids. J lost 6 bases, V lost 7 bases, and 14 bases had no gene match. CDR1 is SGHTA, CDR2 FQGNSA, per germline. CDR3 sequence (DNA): TGTGCCAGCAACCCGGGGACTAGCGGGGCGGAGTTCGCCGGGGAGCTGTTTTTT. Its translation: CASNPGTSGAEFAGELFF. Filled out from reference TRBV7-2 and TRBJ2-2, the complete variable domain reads GAGVSQSPSNKVTEKGKDVELRCDPISGHTALYWYRQSLGQGLEFLIYFQGNSAPDKSGLPSDRFSAERTGGSVSTLTIQRTQQEDSAVYLCASNPGTSGAEFAGELFFGEGSRLTVL.